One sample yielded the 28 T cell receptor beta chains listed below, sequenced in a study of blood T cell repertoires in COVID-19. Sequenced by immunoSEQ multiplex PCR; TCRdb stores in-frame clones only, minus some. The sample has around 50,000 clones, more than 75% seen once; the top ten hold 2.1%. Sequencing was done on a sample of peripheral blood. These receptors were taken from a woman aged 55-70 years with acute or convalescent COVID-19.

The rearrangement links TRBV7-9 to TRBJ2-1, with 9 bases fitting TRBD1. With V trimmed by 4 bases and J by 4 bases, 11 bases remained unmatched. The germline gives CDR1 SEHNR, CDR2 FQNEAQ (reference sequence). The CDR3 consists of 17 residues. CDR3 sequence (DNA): TGTGCCAGCAGCTCAGAGGGACAGGGTCATGGGTACAATGAGCAGTTCTTC. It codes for CASSSEGQGHGYNEQFF.

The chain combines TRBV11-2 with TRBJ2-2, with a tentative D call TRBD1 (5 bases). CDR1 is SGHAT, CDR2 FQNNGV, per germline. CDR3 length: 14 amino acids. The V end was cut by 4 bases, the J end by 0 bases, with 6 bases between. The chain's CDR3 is CASSSTANTGELFF. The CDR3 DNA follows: TGTGCCAGCAGCTCGACAGCGAACACCGGGGAGCTGTTTTTT.

The CDR3 region is CASSIVQGAGNQPQHF. In nucleotides, the CDR3 is TGTGCCAGTAGTATAGTACAGGGCGCGGGCAATCAGCCCCAGCATTTT. V and J are TRBV19 and TRBJ1-5; a possible D gene is TRBD1 (6 bases). V lost 1 base, J lost 2 bases, and 12 bases lay in between. Germline assignment: CDR1 LNHDA and CDR2 SQIVND (reference sequence). The CDR3 covers 16 residues.

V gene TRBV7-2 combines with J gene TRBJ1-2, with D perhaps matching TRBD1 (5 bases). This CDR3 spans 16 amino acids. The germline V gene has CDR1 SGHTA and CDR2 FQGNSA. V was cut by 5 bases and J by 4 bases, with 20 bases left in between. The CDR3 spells CASSPLGGVAGYGYTF. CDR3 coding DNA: TGTGCCAGCAGCCCATTGGGGGGGGTGGCAGGCTATGGCTACACCTTC.

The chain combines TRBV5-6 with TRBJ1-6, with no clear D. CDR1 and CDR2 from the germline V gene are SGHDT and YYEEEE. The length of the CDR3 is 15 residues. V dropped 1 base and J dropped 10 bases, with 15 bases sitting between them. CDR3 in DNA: TGTGCCAGCAGCTTGTTTTCAGGTTTAAGATCACCCCTCCACTTT. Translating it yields CASSLFSGLRSPLHF.

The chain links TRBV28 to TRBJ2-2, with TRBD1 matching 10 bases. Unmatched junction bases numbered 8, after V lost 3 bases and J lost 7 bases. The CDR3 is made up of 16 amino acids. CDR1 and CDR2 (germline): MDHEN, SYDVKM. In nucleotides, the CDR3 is TGTGCCAGCAGTTTGGTCGGACAGGGGGGATTCGGGGAGCTGTTTTTT. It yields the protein CASSLVGQGGFGELFF.

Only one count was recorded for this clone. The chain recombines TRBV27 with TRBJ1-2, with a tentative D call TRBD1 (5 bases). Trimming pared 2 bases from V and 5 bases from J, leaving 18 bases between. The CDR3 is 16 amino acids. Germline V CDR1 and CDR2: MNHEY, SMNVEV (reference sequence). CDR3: CASSLTKTAVLYGYTF. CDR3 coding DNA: TGTGCCAGCAGTTTAACGAAGACAGCAGTGCTTTATGGCTACACCTTC.

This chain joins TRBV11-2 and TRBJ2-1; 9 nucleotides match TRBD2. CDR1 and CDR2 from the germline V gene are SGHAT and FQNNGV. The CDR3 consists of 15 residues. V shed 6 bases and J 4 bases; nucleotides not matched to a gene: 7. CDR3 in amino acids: CASRQAGGIYNEQFF. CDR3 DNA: TGTGCCAGCAGACAAGCGGGAGGAATTTACAATGAGCAGTTCTTC. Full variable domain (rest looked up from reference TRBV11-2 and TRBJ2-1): EAGVAQSPRYKIIEKRQSVAFWCNPISGHATLYWYQQILGQGPKLLIQFQNNGVVDDSQLPKDRFSAERLKGVDSTLKIQPAKLEDSAVYLCASRQAGGIYNEQFFGPGTRLTVL.

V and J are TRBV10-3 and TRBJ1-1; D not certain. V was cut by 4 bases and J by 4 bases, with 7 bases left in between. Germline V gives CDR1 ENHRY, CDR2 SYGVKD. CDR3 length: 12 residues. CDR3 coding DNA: TGTGCCATCAGTGCCGGGGTCACTGAAGCTTTCTTT. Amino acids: CAISAGVTEAFF.

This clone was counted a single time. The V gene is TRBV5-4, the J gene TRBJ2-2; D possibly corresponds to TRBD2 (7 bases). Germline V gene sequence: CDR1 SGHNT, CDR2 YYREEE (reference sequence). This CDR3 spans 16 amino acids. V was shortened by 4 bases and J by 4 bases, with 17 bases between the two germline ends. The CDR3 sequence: CASSHPGGLSTGELFF. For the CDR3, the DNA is TGTGCCAGCAGCCATCCGGGGGGCCTTAGCACCGGGGAGCTGTTTTTT.

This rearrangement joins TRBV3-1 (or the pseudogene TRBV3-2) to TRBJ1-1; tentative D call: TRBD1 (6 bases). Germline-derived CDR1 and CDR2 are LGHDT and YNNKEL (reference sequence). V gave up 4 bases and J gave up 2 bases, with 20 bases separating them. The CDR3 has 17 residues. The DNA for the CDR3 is TGTGCCAGCAGCCGTCAACTGGGGGCGACAAGAAACACTGAAGCTTTCTTT. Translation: CASSRQLGATRNTEAFF.

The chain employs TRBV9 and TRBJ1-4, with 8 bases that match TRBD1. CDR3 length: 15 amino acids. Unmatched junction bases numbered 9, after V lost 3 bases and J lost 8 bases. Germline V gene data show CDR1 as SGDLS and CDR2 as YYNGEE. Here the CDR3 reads CASSDGQGQGEKLFF. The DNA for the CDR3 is TGTGCCAGCAGCGACGGACAGGGCCAAGGGGAAAAACTGTTTTTT.

CDR3 bases: TGTGCCAGCAGCTTTATGGGGGCCGGAGAGACCCAGTACTTC. Amino acids: CASSFMGAGETQYF. The chain links TRBV7-9 to TRBJ2-5; TRBD1 might be the D (6 bases). The V and J ends lost 3 bases and 4 bases respectively, with 12 bases between them. Per the germline V gene, CDR1 is SEHNR and CDR2 is FQNEAQ (reference sequence). The CDR3 is 14 residues long.

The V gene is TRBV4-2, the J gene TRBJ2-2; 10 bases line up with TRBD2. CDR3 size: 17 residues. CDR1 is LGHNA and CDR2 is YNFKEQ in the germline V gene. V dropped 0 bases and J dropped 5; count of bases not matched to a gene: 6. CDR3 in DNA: TGTGCCAGCAGCCAAGATCAAAGTAGCGGGAGGACCGGGGAGCTGTTTTTT. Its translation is CASSQDQSSGRTGELFF.

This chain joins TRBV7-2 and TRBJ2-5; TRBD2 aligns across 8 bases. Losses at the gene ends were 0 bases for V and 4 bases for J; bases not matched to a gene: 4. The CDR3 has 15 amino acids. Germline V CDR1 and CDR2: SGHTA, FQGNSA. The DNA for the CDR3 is TGTGCCAGCAGCTTAGCGCTTGCGGGAGGAGAGACCCAGTACTTC. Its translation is CASSLALAGGETQYF.

The chain's CDR3 is CASRKGTSGSSYEQYF. CDR3 nucleotide sequence: TGTGCCAGCAGAAAAGGGACTAGCGGGAGCTCCTACGAGCAGTACTTC. The chain couples TRBV27 to TRBJ2-7; TRBD2 matches at 14 bases. CDR1 and CDR2 (germline): MNHEY, SMNVEV (reference sequence). Trimming at V came to 6 bases and at J to 0 bases, leaving 4 bases not matched to a gene. The CDR3 totals 16 residues.

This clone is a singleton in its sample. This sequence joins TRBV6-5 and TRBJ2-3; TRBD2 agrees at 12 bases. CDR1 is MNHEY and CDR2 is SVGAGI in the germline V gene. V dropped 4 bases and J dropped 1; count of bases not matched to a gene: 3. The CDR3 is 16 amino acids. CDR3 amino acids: CASSSLAGGRTDTQYF. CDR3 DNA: TGTGCCAGCAGTTCCCTAGCGGGGGGGCGCACAGATACGCAGTATTTT.

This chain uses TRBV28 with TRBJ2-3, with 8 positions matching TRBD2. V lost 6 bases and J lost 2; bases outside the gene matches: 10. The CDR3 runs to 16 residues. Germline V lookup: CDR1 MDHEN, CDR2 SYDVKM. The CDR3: CASSAPGGANTDTQYF. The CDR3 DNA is TGTGCCAGCAGCGCGCCGGGAGGGGCAAACACAGATACGCAGTATTTT. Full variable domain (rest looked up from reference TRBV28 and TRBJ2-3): DVKVTQSSRYLVKRTGEKVFLECVQDMDHENMFWYRQDPGLGLRLIYFSYDVKMKEKGDIPEGYSVSREKKERFSLILESASTNQTSMYLCASSAPGGANTDTQYFGPGTRLTVL.

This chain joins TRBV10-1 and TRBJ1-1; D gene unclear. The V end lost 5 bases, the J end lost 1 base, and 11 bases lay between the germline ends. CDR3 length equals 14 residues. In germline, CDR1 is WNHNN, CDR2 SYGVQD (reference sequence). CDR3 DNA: TGCGCCAGCAGTACGGGTAATACGAACACTGAAGCTTTCTTT. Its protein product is CASSTGNTNTEAFF.

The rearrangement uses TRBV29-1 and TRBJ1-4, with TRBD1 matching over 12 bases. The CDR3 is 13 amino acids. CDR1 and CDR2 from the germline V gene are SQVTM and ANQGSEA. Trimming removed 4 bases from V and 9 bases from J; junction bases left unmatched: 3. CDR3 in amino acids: CSVGGQGAKKLFF. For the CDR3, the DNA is TGCAGCGTTGGGGGACAGGGGGCCAAAAAACTGTTTTTT.

Written as DNA, the CDR3 is TGTGCCAGCAGCTTACGGGGCGGGGGGATAATGTCCTACAATGAGCAGTTCTTC. This sequence encodes CASSLRGGGIMSYNEQFF. The rearrangement links TRBV11-3 to TRBJ2-1, with 8 bases fitting TRBD2. There are 18 residues in the CDR3. The germline gives CDR1 SGHNT, CDR2 YENEEA. V shed 2 bases, J shed 1 base, and the junction held 10 bases outside the gene matches.

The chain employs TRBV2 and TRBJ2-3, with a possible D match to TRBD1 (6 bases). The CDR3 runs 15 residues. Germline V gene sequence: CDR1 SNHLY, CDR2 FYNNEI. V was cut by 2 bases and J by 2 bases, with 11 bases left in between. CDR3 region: CASSERSGDTDTQYF. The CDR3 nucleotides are TGTGCCAGCAGTGAACGGTCAGGGGACACAGATACGCAGTATTTT.

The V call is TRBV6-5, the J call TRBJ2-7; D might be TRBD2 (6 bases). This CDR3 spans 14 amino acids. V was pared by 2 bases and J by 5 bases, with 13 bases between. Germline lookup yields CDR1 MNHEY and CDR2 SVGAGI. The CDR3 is CASSYPGLGHEQYF. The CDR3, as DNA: TGTGCCAGCAGTTACCCGGGACTTGGCCACGAGCAGTACTTC.

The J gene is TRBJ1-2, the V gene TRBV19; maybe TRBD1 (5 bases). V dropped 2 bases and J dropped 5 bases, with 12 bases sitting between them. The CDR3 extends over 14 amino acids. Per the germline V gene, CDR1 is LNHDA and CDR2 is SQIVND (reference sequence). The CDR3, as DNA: TGTGCCAGTAGTATACAGGGTTCCCTTTATGGCTACACCTTC. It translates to CASSIQGSLYGYTF.

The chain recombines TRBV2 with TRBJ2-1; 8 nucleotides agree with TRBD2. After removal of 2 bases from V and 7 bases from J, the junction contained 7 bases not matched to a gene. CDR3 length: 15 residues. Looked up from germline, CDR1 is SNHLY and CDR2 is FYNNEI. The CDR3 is CASSETGGPGNEQFF. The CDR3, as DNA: TGTGCCAGCAGTGAAACGGGGGGGCCGGGGAATGAGCAGTTCTTC.

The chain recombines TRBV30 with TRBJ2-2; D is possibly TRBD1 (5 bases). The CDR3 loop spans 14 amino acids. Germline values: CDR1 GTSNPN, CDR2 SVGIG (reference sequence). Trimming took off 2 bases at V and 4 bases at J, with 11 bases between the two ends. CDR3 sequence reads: CAWSIIRGTGELFF. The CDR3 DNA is TGTGCCTGGAGTATTATTAGGGGCACCGGGGAGCTGTTTTTT.

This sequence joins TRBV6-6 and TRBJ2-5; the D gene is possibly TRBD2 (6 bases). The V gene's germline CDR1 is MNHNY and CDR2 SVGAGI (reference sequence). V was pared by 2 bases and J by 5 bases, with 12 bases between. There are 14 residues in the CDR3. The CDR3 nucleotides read TGTGCCAGCAGTTACAGGGGAGGCCTGGAGACCCAGTACTTC. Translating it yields CASSYRGGLETQYF.

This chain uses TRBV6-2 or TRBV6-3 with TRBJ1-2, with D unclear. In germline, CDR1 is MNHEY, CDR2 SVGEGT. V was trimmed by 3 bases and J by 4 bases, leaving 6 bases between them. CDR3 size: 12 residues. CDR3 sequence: CASSYGGYGYTF. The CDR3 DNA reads TGTGCCAGCAGTTATGGAGGCTATGGCTACACCTTC.